The 5 T cell receptor beta chains reported below all come from one sample, sequenced in a study of blood T cell repertoires in COVID-19. Here immunoSEQ multiplex PCR was the method, and the copy in TCRdb shows in-frame clones only, minus some. The table shows hundreds of thousands of clones, with about four fifths occurring only once. The material sequenced was peripheral blood. The receptors originated from a woman older than 75 with COVID-19, enrolled during active disease.

This chain uses TRBV2 with TRBJ1-3; 7 bases agree with TRBD1. The trim removed 6 bases at V and 4 bases at J, leaving 12 bases unmatched. Germline V gene sequence: CDR1 SNHLY, CDR2 FYNNEI. CDR3 size: 16 residues. CDR3 sequence reads: CASSVRAQGGGNTIYF. As DNA, the CDR3 is TGTGCCAGCAGCGTTCGAGCGCAGGGGGGCGGAAACACCATATATTTT.

This clone has a handful of counts. The chain couples TRBV19 to TRBJ2-3; 12 bases fit TRBD2. The V gene's germline CDR1 is LNHDA and CDR2 SQIVND (reference sequence). The CDR3 runs to 17 residues. Trimming took 0 bases from V and 5 from J; bases not matched to a gene: 6. The CDR3 loop reads CASSIEGLAGGIDTQYF. CDR3 nucleotide sequence: TGTGCCAGTAGTATAGAGGGTCTAGCGGGGGGGATAGATACGCAGTATTTT.

The rearrangement links TRBV7-9 to TRBJ1-1; D is unresolved. Germline CDR1 is SEHNR and CDR2 is FQNEAQ (reference sequence). V was cut by 4 bases and J by 4 bases, with 10 bases left in between. The CDR3 spans 13 residues. The chain's CDR3 is CASSSAGSTEAFF. The CDR3 DNA reads as TGTGCCAGCAGCTCCGCGGGGAGCACTGAAGCTTTCTTT.

This chain joins TRBV5-1 and TRBJ2-1; 9 positions match TRBD1. Trimming cost V 3 bases and J 9 bases; bases outside gene matches: 7. Germline V gene lookup returns CDR1 SGHRS and CDR2 YFSETQ. CDR3 length: 14 residues. CDR3 amino acids: CASSSGQGFGEQFF. CDR3 DNA: TGCGCCAGCAGCTCCGGACAGGGGTTTGGTGAGCAGTTCTTC.

V gene TRBV19 combines with J gene TRBJ1-3, with a weak D call TRBD1 (6 bases). The CDR3 extends over 13 amino acids. Trimming removed 5 bases at V and 3 bases at J, with 8 bases between. The germline gives CDR1 LNHDA, CDR2 SQIVND (reference sequence). CDR3 protein: CASSPGVGNTIYF. The CDR3 DNA reads TGTGCCAGTAGTCCAGGGGTTGGAAACACCATATATTTT.